The 21 T cell receptor beta chains presented below share a single source sample, sequenced in a study of shared clonotypes between healthy human individuals. Generated by immunoSEQ multiplex PCR, the TCRdb table keeps only in-frame clones and is missing some. The repertoire has around 1.9 million clones, around 93% of them found once; the top ten carry around 1.7%. CD45RO-negative, CCR7-selected cells formed the naive CD8 fraction, which excluded terminally differentiated effector memory CD45RA+ cells. Sequenced material: naive CD8+ T cells from PBMCs. The receptors stem from a man between 18 and 29 years old in good health. Some clones in this sample may be carry-over from other donors' samples.

The rearrangement links TRBV28 to TRBJ2-3; D remains ambiguous. The ends were cut back, 2 bases at V and 2 bases at J, with 11 bases in the middle. From germline, CDR1 is MDHEN and CDR2 SYDVKM. The CDR3 has 15 residues. CDR3 loop: CASSLGAHITDTQYF. As DNA, the CDR3 is TGTGCCAGCAGTTTAGGTGCCCATATCACAGATACGCAGTATTTT.

This clone came up once. The chain uses TRBV10-1 and TRBJ2-1, with TRBD2 as a possible D gene (6 bases). The CDR3 length is 15 residues. Trimming took 6 bases from V and 7 from J, leaving 19 bases between them. CDR1 is WNHNN and CDR2 is SYGVQD in the germline V gene (reference sequence). For the CDR3, the DNA is TGCGCCAGCAGGGGACTTTGCGGGACGTCAAATGAGCAGTTCTTC. Translated: CASRGLCGTSNEQFF.

This clone occurred once. V usage is TRBV13 and J usage is TRBJ2-7; 9 bases map to TRBD2. Trimming at V came to 5 bases and at J to 4 bases, leaving 9 bases not matched to a gene. Germline V CDR1 and CDR2: PRHDT, FYEKMQ (reference sequence). The CDR3 runs 15 residues. CDR3 in amino acids: CASSPISGRGYEQYF. In DNA form, the CDR3 reads TGTGCCAGCAGCCCCATTAGCGGGAGAGGGTACGAGCAGTACTTC.

The rearrangement uses TRBV28 and TRBJ1-2; D is perhaps TRBD1 (5 bases). Between the trimmed V and J ends, which lost 5 bases and 8 bases, there was a span of 15 bases. The germline V gene has CDR1 MDHEN and CDR2 SYDVKM. CDR3 length: 13 residues. This CDR3 reads CASSKDRDSGYTF. In DNA form, the CDR3 reads TGTGCCAGCAGTAAAGACCGGGACTCGGGCTACACCTTC.

V is TRBV2 and J is TRBJ1-1, with 7 bases identical to TRBD1. The germline V gene encodes CDR1 SNHLY and CDR2 FYNNEI. This CDR3 spans 14 amino acids. The trim removed 0 bases at V and 6 bases at J, leaving 4 bases unmatched. CDR3 in amino acids: CASSEAAGGSEAFF. The CDR3 bases are TGTGCCAGCAGTGAAGCTGCAGGGGGGTCTGAAGCTTTCTTT. Full variable domain (remainder filled in from reference TRBV2 and TRBJ1-1): EPEVTQTPSHQVTQMGQEVILRCVPISNHLYFYWYRQILGQKVEFLVSFYNNEISEKSEIFDDQFSVERPDGSNFTLKIRSTKLEDSAMYFCASSEAAGGSEAFFGQGTRLTVV.

The chain has TRBV4-1 and TRBJ2-3, with D possibly called TRBD1 or TRBD2 (5 bases each). This CDR3 spans 17 amino acids. Germline values: CDR1 MGHRA, CDR2 YSYEKL. V lost 0 bases to trimming and J lost 6 bases, with 19 bases between them. The CDR3 DNA follows: TGCGCCAGCAGCCAAGAGGGGACGGGACGGAATCAGGATACGCAGTATTTT. It is translated as CASSQEGTGRNQDTQYF.

This clone turned up a few times. The V and J genes are TRBV2 and TRBJ1-2, with a weak D call TRBD1 (5 bases). There are 16 residues in the CDR3. V was trimmed by 7 bases and J by 6 bases, leaving 24 bases between them. CDR1 and CDR2 from the germline V gene are SNHLY and FYNNEI. CDR3 amino acids: CASTEGRVIAIDGYTF. For the CDR3, the DNA is TGTGCCAGCACCGAGGGCAGGGTTATTGCTATTGATGGCTACACCTTC.

V gene TRBV18 combines with J gene TRBJ2-7; D tentatively fits TRBD1 or TRBD2 (5 bases each). CDR3 size: 15 residues. Germline CDR1 KGHSH, CDR2 LQKENI. Between the trimmed V and J ends, which lost 3 bases and 0 bases, there was a span of 12 bases. CDR3 sequence: CASSPAAGSSYEQYF. In nucleotides, the CDR3 is TGTGCCAGCTCACCCGCGGCAGGGAGCTCCTACGAGCAGTACTTC.

This chain uses TRBV27 with TRBJ2-7, with TRBD2 as a possible D gene (6 bases). The CDR3 length is 15 residues. The germline V gene encodes CDR1 MNHEY and CDR2 SMNVEV (reference sequence). V lost 3 bases and J lost 2, with 14 bases in between. The chain's CDR3 is CASSLASGVPYEQYF. The CDR3 coding sequence is TGTGCCAGCAGTTTGGCATCGGGAGTTCCCTACGAGCAGTACTTC.

V usage is TRBV6-4 and J usage is TRBJ2-7; 12 positions match TRBD2. Per the germline V gene, CDR1 is MRHNA and CDR2 is SNTAGT. CDR3 length: 17 amino acids. V shed 7 bases, J shed 1 base, and the junction held 11 bases outside the gene matches. The CDR3 DNA reads TGTGCCAGCACCTTCCTATTGACTAGCGGGAGATCCTACGAGCAGTACTTC. Translated: CASTFLLTSGRSYEQYF.

V is TRBV6-5 and J is TRBJ2-2; 7 bases line up with TRBD1. The CDR3 totals 13 residues. Germline CDR1 reads MNHEY; CDR2 reads SVGAGI. Trimming took 11 bases from V and 4 from J; bases not matched to a gene: 7. CDR3 amino acids: CACGQDATGELFF. DNA for the CDR3: TGTGCCTGCGGACAGGACGCCACCGGGGAGCTGTTTTTT.

V gene TRBV6-1 combines with J gene TRBJ2-7; 7 bases match TRBD2. CDR1 MNHNS and CDR2 SASEGT come from the germline V gene. This CDR3 has 15 amino acids. Germline trimming cut 2 bases from V and 1 base from J; bases unmatched to any gene: 5. The CDR3 DNA reads TGTGCCAGCAGTGAATGGAGCGGGGTTTCCTACGAGCAGTACTTC. The encoded protein is CASSEWSGVSYEQYF.

The V and J genes are TRBV7-8 and TRBJ2-5, with 13 bases matching TRBD2. Germline V gene data show CDR1 as SGHVS and CDR2 as FQNEAQ. This CDR3 has 17 residues. V was clipped by 5 bases and J by 3 bases; unmatched bases: 9. CDR3 loop: CASSKWGLAGRKETQYF. The CDR3 bases are TGTGCCAGCAGCAAGTGGGGACTAGCGGGAAGGAAAGAGACCCAGTACTTC. The whole variable domain, filled in from reference TRBV7-8 and TRBJ2-5, reads GAGVSQSPRYKVAKRGQDVALRCDPISGHVSLFWYQQALGQGPEFLTYFQNEAQLDKSGLPSDRFFAERPEGSVSTLKIQRTQQEDSAVYLCASSKWGLAGRKETQYFGPGTRLLVL.

This clone was counted a single time. J is TRBJ2-1 and V is TRBV6-1; D is unresolved. The CDR3 spans 15 residues. The germline V gene has CDR1 MNHNS and CDR2 SASEGT. Trimming pared 7 bases from V and 1 base from J, leaving 14 bases between. The CDR3 loop is CASKETLGSYNEQFF. The CDR3, as DNA: TGTGCCAGCAAGGAGACCCTGGGGTCCTACAATGAGCAGTTCTTC.

The CDR3 coding sequence is TGTGCCAGCAGTTTGATTGGGAACTATGGCTACACCTTC. It encodes CASSLIGNYGYTF. The chain has TRBV27 and TRBJ1-2; D ambiguous. The CDR3 sequence is 13 residues long. The germline V and J ends were trimmed by 3 bases and 2 bases, with 7 bases remaining between them. The germline CDR1 and CDR2 sequences are MNHEY and SMNVEV (reference sequence).

V gene TRBV6-4 combines with J gene TRBJ2-7, with D perhaps matching TRBD2 (5 bases). Germline CDR1 and CDR2: MRHNA and SNTAGT. V was shortened by 6 bases and J by 1 base, with 13 bases between the two germline ends. The CDR3 is 14 residues long. CDR3 nucleotide sequence: TGTGCCAGCAGGGCGGGCCGTCAATCCTACGAGCAGTACTTC. Its protein product is CASRAGRQSYEQYF.

The chain recombines TRBV19 with TRBJ2-7, with 7 positions matching TRBD2. This CDR3 contains 13 residues. V was clipped by 9 bases and J by 3 bases; unmatched bases: 8. CDR1 is LNHDA and CDR2 is SQIVND in the germline V gene (reference sequence). Written as DNA, the CDR3 is TGTGCCAGCGGGGGGACGGCAGTCTACGAGCAGTACTTC. Encoded protein: CASGGTAVYEQYF.

This clone showed up just a few times. The gene calls are TRBV2 and TRBJ2-2; D is ambiguous. V was shortened by 3 bases and J by 3 bases, with 8 bases between the two germline ends. Looked up from germline, CDR1 is SNHLY and CDR2 is FYNNEI. This CDR3 is 14 amino acids long. The CDR3 spells CASSEAQYTGELFF. As DNA, the CDR3 is TGTGCCAGCAGTGAGGCTCAGTACACCGGGGAGCTGTTTTTT.

J is TRBJ2-6 and V is TRBV21-1; the DNA was not compared with TRBD2, the D call given in the table. TRBV21-1 is a known pseudogene. The CDR3 has 18 amino acids. The CDR3 loop reads CASSNVRGNGSGANVLTF. Here the CDR3 DNA reads TGTGCCAGCAGCAATGTCCGAGGCAATGGCTCTGGGGCCAACGTCCTGACTTTC.

The chain combines TRBV15 with TRBJ2-1, with D possibly being TRBD2 (5 bases). Looked up from germline, CDR1 is LNHNV and CDR2 is YYDKDF (reference sequence). The V and J ends lost 3 bases and 8 bases respectively, with 11 bases between them. The length of the CDR3 is 13 residues. The CDR3 protein is CATSSGEGHEQFF. CDR3 nucleotide sequence: TGTGCCACCAGCAGTGGTGAGGGCCATGAGCAGTTCTTC.

The gene calls are TRBV7-9 and TRBJ1-3, with D possibly being TRBD1 (6 bases). The CDR3 is 15 residues long. V lost 3 bases to trimming and J lost 1 base, with 10 bases between them. Germline-derived CDR1 and CDR2 are SEHNR and FQNEAQ (reference sequence). This CDR3 is CASSFRDTSGNTIYF. The CDR3 coding sequence is TGTGCCAGCAGCTTCCGGGACACATCTGGAAACACCATATATTTT.